Each of the 27 T cell receptor beta chains below was sequenced from the same sample in a study of cytomegalovirus exposure and HLA in healthy donors. The PCR had 60 Vbeta and 13 Jbeta primers. The data were produced by immunoSEQ multiplex PCR, yet TCRdb's version contains in-frame clones alone and is incomplete. Altogether about 120,000 clones are present, over 75% being singletons, with the ten largest covering 5.8%. The sequenced material came from PBMCs. The receptors were sampled from a man between 18 and 29 years old in good health and CMV-seropositive.

This clone turned up a few times. The chain carries TRBV19 and TRBJ2-5; the match to TRBD2 covers 10 bases. Germline V gene sequence: CDR1 LNHDA, CDR2 SQIVND (reference sequence). V trimming: 7 bases; J trimming: 7 bases; junction bases outside the gene matches: 9. CDR3 size: 14 residues. The CDR3 is CASTNSGRFGTQYF. The CDR3 nucleotides are TGTGCCAGTACGAATAGCGGGAGGTTCGGGACCCAGTACTTC. Supplemented by reference TRBV19 and TRBJ2-5, the full variable domain reads DGGITQSPKYLFRKEGQNVTLSCEQNLNHDAMYWYRQDPGQGLRLIYYSQIVNDFQKGDIAEGYSVSREKKESFPLTVTSAQKNPTAFYLCASTNSGRFGTQYFGPGTRLLVL.

J is TRBJ2-2 and V is TRBV9, with 10 bases that match TRBD1. V lost 3 bases to trimming and J lost 6 bases; unmatched junction nucleotides: 14. CDR1 is SGDLS and CDR2 is YYNGEE in the germline V gene. This CDR3 has 18 amino acids. CDR3 in amino acids: CASSARPGTGVGAGELFF. The CDR3 DNA is TGTGCCAGCAGCGCACGTCCCGGGACAGGGGTGGGTGCCGGGGAGCTGTTTTTT.

The chain is built from TRBV13 and TRBJ1-2; no clear D gene. This CDR3 spans 16 amino acids. Germline assignment: CDR1 PRHDT and CDR2 FYEKMQ (reference sequence). Trimming took off 2 bases at V and 4 bases at J, with 17 bases between the two ends. In nucleotides, the CDR3 is TGTGCCAGCAGCTTATTTCGGGAGGTGAGGGTCTATGGCTACACCTTC. It codes for CASSLFREVRVYGYTF.

The V gene is TRBV30, the J gene TRBJ1-5; D gene ambiguous. In germline, CDR1 is GTSNPN, CDR2 SVGIG (reference sequence). The CDR3 has 14 amino acids. With 0 bases removed from V and 0 bases from J, the gap between germline ends came to 6 bases. Written as DNA, the CDR3 is TGTGCCTGGAGTGTACTGAATAGCAATCAGCCCCAGCATTTT. It translates to CAWSVLNSNQPQHF. The entire variable domain, with the rest obtained from reference TRBV30 and TRBJ1-5, is as follows: SQTIHQWPATLVQPVGSPLSLECTVEGTSNPNLYWYRQAAGRGLQLLFYSVGIGQISSEVPQNLSASRPQDRQFILSSKKLLLSDSGFYLCAWSVLNSNQPQHFGDGTRLSIL.

This clone was observed a handful of times. The chain couples TRBV7-6 to TRBJ2-3; D gene ambiguous. CDR3 length: 12 residues. Germline V gene lookup returns CDR1 SGHVS and CDR2 FNYEAQ. V lost 5 bases and J 2 bases, leaving 5 bases between the germline ends. This chain's CDR3 is CASSLYTDTQYF. CDR3 DNA: TGTGCCAGCAGCCTTTACACAGATACGCAGTATTTT.

This chain links TRBV4-1 with TRBJ1-2, with D perhaps TRBD1 (5 bases). Germline lookup yields CDR1 MGHRA and CDR2 YSYEKL. CDR3 length equals 15 residues. Trimming left V 1 base short and J 5 bases short, with 14 bases between. The DNA of the CDR3 is TGCGCCAGCAGCCAAGGAAGGGGCTTTATATATGGCTACACCTTC. This translates into CASSQGRGFIYGYTF.

A note on this clone: Additional DNA sequences in this sample encode the identical CDR3. The gene calls are TRBV27 and TRBJ2-1, with 9 bases fitting TRBD1. The CDR3 sequence is 16 residues long. Looked up from germline, CDR1 is MNHEY and CDR2 is SMNVEV (reference sequence). The ends lost 0 bases at V and 2 bases at J; junction bases unmatched: 2. The CDR3 sequence is CASSLSGQGAYNEQFF. The CDR3 DNA sequence: TGTGCCAGCAGTTTATCGGGACAGGGTGCCTACAATGAGCAGTTCTTC.

This clone has a handful of counts. The chain employs TRBV7-8 and TRBJ2-1; D is ambiguous. CDR1 and CDR2 from the germline V gene are SGHVS and FQNEAQ. Trimming stripped 5 bases from V and 6 bases from J, with 17 bases between. This CDR3 spans 15 amino acids. The CDR3, as DNA: TGTGCCAGCAGCCCCCGAGACTCTGCGGTCAATGAGCAGTTCTTC. It codes for CASSPRDSAVNEQFF. Based on the CDR3 plus reference TRBV7-8 and TRBJ2-1, the full variable domain is GAGVSQSPRYKVAKRGQDVALRCDPISGHVSLFWYQQALGQGPEFLTYFQNEAQLDKSGLPSDRFFAERPEGSVSTLKIQRTQQEDSAVYLCASSPRDSAVNEQFFGPGTRLTVL.

The rearrangement uses TRBV5-1 and TRBJ2-2; possibly TRBD2 for D (5 bases). Deletions cut 7 bases from V and 0 bases from J, with 13 bases between. The CDR3 consists of 15 residues. The germline V gene has CDR1 SGHRS and CDR2 YFSETQ. The CDR3 DNA reads as TGCGCCAGCGGGAGCGTATCCGCGAACACCGGGGAGCTGTTTTTT. It translates to CASGSVSANTGELFF.

CDR3 residues: CASSENPLRGGLYNEQFF. The CDR3 DNA is TGTGCCAGCAGTGAAAATCCCCTACGGGGGGGCCTCTACAATGAGCAGTTCTTC. The chain carries TRBV6-4 and TRBJ2-1; TRBD2 matches 8 bases. The CDR3 contains 18 residues. Germline CDR1 is MRHNA and CDR2 is SNTAGT. Trimming removed 3 bases from V and 3 bases from J; junction bases left unmatched: 13.

This clone was recorded only once. V is TRBV10-3 and J is TRBJ2-2; 9 bases line up with TRBD1. V dropped 2 bases and J dropped 5; count of bases not matched to a gene: 6. The CDR3 extends over 16 amino acids. Germline loops: CDR1 ENHRY, CDR2 SYGVKD. CDR3 DNA: TGTGCCATCAGTGAGAGACAGGGGGACATGACCGGGGAGCTGTTTTTT. It encodes CAISERQGDMTGELFF.

DNA of the CDR3: TGTGCCAGCAGTTTGGCGGCCCATCAGCCCCAGCATTTT. This encodes CASSLAAHQPQHF. The rearrangement links TRBV27 to TRBJ1-5; D is unclear. V was trimmed by 3 bases and J by 5 bases, leaving 8 bases between them. Per germline, CDR1 MNHEY and CDR2 SMNVEV (reference sequence). This CDR3 spans 13 amino acids.

The CDR3 DNA reads as TGTGCCAGCAGGGGTAGCGGGAGAGGCTACGAGCAGTACTTC. This sequence encodes CASRGSGRGYEQYF. The rearrangement uses TRBV27 and TRBJ2-5; 9 positions match TRBD2. The J call may be incorrect, as the DNA end agrees better with TRBJ2-7. CDR3 length equals 14 residues. The germline CDR1 and CDR2 sequences are MNHEY and SMNVEV (reference sequence).

V gene TRBV25-1 combines with J gene TRBJ1-2, with D maybe TRBD1 (5 bases). V was cut by 3 bases and J by 0 bases, with 11 bases left in between. Germline V lookup: CDR1 MGHDK, CDR2 SYGVNS. The CDR3 consists of 15 residues. CDR3 DNA: TGTGCCAGCAGTGACCCGCAGGGATCTAACTATGGCTACACCTTC. This codes for CASSDPQGSNYGYTF.

The V gene is TRBV10-3, the J gene TRBJ2-7; TRBD1 aligns across 9 bases. Trimming took 9 bases from V and 3 from J; bases not matched to a gene: 6. The germline gives CDR1 ENHRY, CDR2 SYGVKD. CDR3 length equals 13 residues. The CDR3 region has the DNA TGTGCCATTAATCCGGGACAGGGCTACGAGCAGTACTTC. Translated: CAINPGQGYEQYF.

This clone was counted between two and nine times. This chain connects TRBV6-5 to TRBJ2-7; D is uncertain. With 5 bases removed from V and 0 bases from J, the gap between germline ends came to 8 bases. Germline CDR1 MNHEY, CDR2 SVGAGI. The CDR3 covers 13 residues. CDR3: CASSLLLSYEQYF. CDR3 sequence (DNA): TGTGCCAGCAGTCTACTTCTCTCCTACGAGCAGTACTTC.

This chain links TRBV30 with TRBJ2-3; 12 positions agree with TRBD2. With V trimmed by 1 base and J by 4 bases, 9 bases remained unmatched. CDR3 length equals 17 residues. The germline gives CDR1 GTSNPN, CDR2 SVGIG (reference sequence). CDR3 sequence (DNA): TGTGCCTGGAGTGGGGGCCGACTAGCGGGGGTGGCAGATACGCAGTATTTT. This gives the protein CAWSGGRLAGVADTQYF.

J is TRBJ2-7 and V is TRBV10-3; the match to TRBD2 covers 11 bases. CDR3 length equals 18 residues. Germline V gene data show CDR1 as ENHRY and CDR2 as SYGVKD. The trim removed 9 bases at V and 3 bases at J, leaving 19 bases unmatched. CDR3 region: CAISAGGETSGRYYEQYF. The CDR3 nucleotides are TGTGCCATTTCCGCAGGGGGCGAAACTAGCGGGAGATACTACGAGCAGTACTTC.

The V and J genes are TRBV28 and TRBJ1-1; D uncertain. V gave up 3 bases and J gave up 0 bases, with 11 bases separating them. Germline CDR1 and CDR2: MDHEN and SYDVKM. The CDR3 is made up of 15 amino acids. This CDR3 reads CASSFLMNMNTEAFF. CDR3 DNA: TGTGCCAGCAGTTTCCTGATGAACATGAACACTGAAGCTTTCTTT.

The chain combines TRBV7-2 with TRBJ2-1, with 8 nucleotides matching TRBD2. There are 15 residues in the CDR3. Germline CDR1 SGHTA, CDR2 FQGNSA. V was pared by 7 bases and J by 2 bases, with 7 bases of the junction left unmatched. The CDR3 is CASTKTGGTYNEQFF. The CDR3, as DNA: TGTGCCAGCACTAAAACGGGGGGGACCTACAATGAGCAGTTCTTC.

The CDR3 sequence: CASSQDSSASTYEQYF. For the CDR3, the DNA is TGTGCCAGCAGCCAAGATTCTAGCGCGAGCACCTACGAGCAGTACTTC. The chain recombines TRBV4-2 with TRBJ2-7, with D possibly TRBD2 on 6 matching bases. CDR3 length: 16 residues. Germline V gives CDR1 LGHNA, CDR2 YNFKEQ. V dropped 0 bases and J dropped 2 bases, with 14 bases sitting between them.

A few counts support this clone. The rearrangement joins TRBV7-9 to TRBJ2-5; 14 bases align to TRBD2. Germline V lookup: CDR1 SEHNR, CDR2 FQNEAQ (reference sequence). There are 17 residues in the CDR3. V trimming: 5 bases; J trimming: 4 bases; junction bases outside the gene matches: 9. CDR3 in amino acids: CASSNGRLAGGGETQYF. CDR3 nucleotides: TGTGCCAGCAGCAACGGCAGACTAGCGGGAGGGGGAGAGACCCAGTACTTC.

The chain links TRBV20-1 to TRBJ1-2; D perhaps matches TRBD1 (6 bases). The CDR3 loop spans 10 amino acids. V lost 4 bases and J 6 bases, leaving 6 bases between the germline ends. CDR1 is DFQATT and CDR2 is SNEGSKA in the germline V gene (reference sequence). The CDR3 DNA sequence: TGCAGTGCTACAGGGGATGGCTACACCTTC. Amino acid sequence: CSATGDGYTF.

The rearrangement joins TRBV7-9 to TRBJ1-1, with TRBD1 matching 9 bases. The CDR3 totals 15 residues. Germline CDR1 SEHNR, CDR2 FQNEAQ (reference sequence). The V and J ends lost 5 bases and 3 bases, in that order; junction bases with no gene match: 7. In nucleotides, the CDR3 is TGTGCCAGCAGCCTGGGGACAGGGAAGGACACTGAAGCTTTCTTT. Translating it yields CASSLGTGKDTEAFF.

The CDR3 DNA reads TGTGCCAGCAACGACCAGGGGCTCAACTATGGCTACACCTTC. Its protein is CASNDQGLNYGYTF. This chain links TRBV28 with TRBJ1-2; D is possibly TRBD1 (6 bases). The germline V gene has CDR1 MDHEN and CDR2 SYDVKM. V lost 7 bases and J 2 bases, leaving 14 bases between the germline ends. The CDR3 runs to 14 residues.

V gene TRBV6-5 combines with J gene TRBJ1-5, with TRBD1 as a possible D gene (6 bases). The germline V gene encodes CDR1 MNHEY and CDR2 SVGAGI. V was pared by 4 bases and J by 1 base, with 14 bases between. The CDR3 spans 16 residues. The CDR3: CASSSDRTGSNQPQHF. The CDR3 DNA reads as TGTGCCAGCAGTTCCGACAGGACGGGGAGCAATCAGCCCCAGCATTTT.

Here the CDR3 DNA reads TGTGCCAGCAGTCCACGGACGGATTTGACAGGGGGCCATCTCGGGAAACTGTTTTTT. This encodes CASSPRTDLTGGHLGKLFF. The J gene is TRBJ1-4, the V gene TRBV2, with TRBD1 identical over 10 bases. J lost 11 bases, V lost 5 bases, and 23 bases had no gene match. Germline V gene sequence: CDR1 SNHLY, CDR2 FYNNEI. The CDR3 is 19 residues long.